The next 17 T cell receptor beta chains were all read from a single sample in a study of identical twins. TCRdb ran MiXCR on the 5' RACE reads and lists one entry per CDR3 protein. Among 200,000 to 250,000 distinct CDR3 sequences listed, about 7% were seen once. The sample was also linked to a second study, of yellow fever vaccine responses in identical twins.

Sequencing input: memory (CD45RO+) T cells sorted from blood. Receptors were obtained from a woman between 18 and 29 years old in good health.

This clonotype showed up many times. The chain recombines TRBV24-1 with TRBJ1-3, with D hard to call. CDR1 is KGHDR and CDR2 is SFDVKD in the germline V gene. V lost 4 bases, J lost 3 bases, and 6 bases lay in between. The length of the CDR3 is 13 residues. CDR3 region: CATSEDVGNTIYF. CDR3 nucleotide sequence: TGTGCCACCAGTGAGGATGTTGGAAACACCATATATTTT.

The chain couples TRBV12-3 or TRBV12-4 to TRBJ2-4; D not resolved. V was cut by 2 bases and J by 16 bases, with 18 bases left in between. CDR3 length: 13 amino acids. This CDR3 is CASSLLGREFFYF. The CDR3, as DNA: TGTGCCAGCAGTTTACTCGGACGAGAATTCTTTTACTTC.

This clonotype has ten or more counts. The chain is built from TRBV20-1 and TRBJ2-7, with 7 bases that match TRBD2. Germline lookup yields CDR1 DFQATT and CDR2 SNEGSKA (reference sequence). The CDR3 covers 14 residues. J lost 4 bases, V lost 0 bases, and 6 bases had no gene match. The CDR3 protein is CSARDSGEGYEQYF. CDR3 coding DNA: TGCAGTGCTAGAGATTCGGGGGAGGGTTACGAGCAGTACTTC.

This clonotype has just a few counts. The rearrangement links TRBV6-1 to TRBJ2-1; weak D call: TRBD2 (5 bases). The germline V and J ends were trimmed by 1 base and 7 bases, with 14 bases remaining between them. The CDR3 contains 15 residues. Germline V gene lookup returns CDR1 MNHNS and CDR2 SASEGT. The CDR3 nucleotides read TGTGCCAGCAGTGAAGTGTGGCTCCCGGGGAATGAGCAGTTCTTC. Translated, it gives CASSEVWLPGNEQFF.

This clonotype was found many times. The chain has TRBV25-1 and TRBJ2-2; perhaps D is TRBD1 or TRBD2 (7 bases each). The CDR3 is made up of 17 amino acids. The germline V gene encodes CDR1 MGHDK and CDR2 SYGVNS. Trimming left V 6 bases short and J 2 bases short, with 19 bases between. The CDR3 nucleotides read TGTGCCAGCAGCAGCGGGACAGCGGTTCTCAACACCGGGGAGCTGTTTTTT. Translated, it gives CASSSGTAVLNTGELFF.

The table lists this clonotype with a few counts. The chain uses TRBV5-1 and TRBJ1-2, with D possibly being TRBD1 (5 bases). The germline gives CDR1 SGHRS, CDR2 YFSETQ. The CDR3 spans 15 residues. V lost 4 bases and J 4 bases, leaving 17 bases between the germline ends. CDR3 sequence: CASSPGGENIYGYTF. Written as DNA, the CDR3 is TGCGCCAGCAGCCCCGGGGGAGAAAACATCTATGGCTACACCTTC.

This clonotype was counted ten times or more. The chain joins TRBV5-1 to TRBJ2-2, with 7 bases aligning to TRBD2. After removal of 3 bases from V and 6 bases from J, the junction contained 2 bases not matched to a gene. Germline values: CDR1 SGHRS, CDR2 YFSETQ. The CDR3 runs 13 residues. The CDR3 protein is CASSSAGAGELFF. The CDR3 DNA follows: TGCGCCAGCAGCTCCGCGGGGGCCGGGGAGCTGTTTTTT.

The table lists this clonotype with a few counts. The chain recombines TRBV5-6 with TRBJ2-1; TRBD2 matches at 7 bases. With V trimmed by 7 bases and J by 4 bases, 11 bases remained unmatched. The germline gives CDR1 SGHDT, CDR2 YYEEEE. CDR3 size: 15 residues. The CDR3 reads CASGLGSGVYNEQFF. In DNA form, the CDR3 reads TGTGCCAGCGGCCTGGGGAGCGGGGTTTACAATGAGCAGTTCTTC.

This clonotype came up a few times. The rearrangement joins TRBV4-1 to TRBJ1-5; D call uncertain. Trimming pared 1 base from V and 0 bases from J, leaving 10 bases between. The germline gives CDR1 MGHRA, CDR2 YSYEKL. The CDR3 covers 16 residues. The CDR3 DNA reads as TGCGCCAGCAGCCAAGGGTACTATGATAGCAATCAGCCCCAGCATTTT. This sequence encodes CASSQGYYDSNQPQHF.

This clonotype was found a few times. The chain joins TRBV28 to TRBJ2-3, with TRBD1 matching over 11 bases. The germline V gene has CDR1 MDHEN and CDR2 SYDVKM. V shed 6 bases and J 3 bases; nucleotides not matched to a gene: 5. The CDR3 has 15 amino acids. CDR3 bases: TGTGCCAGCAGGACGGGACAGGGGGTGACAGATACGCAGTATTTT. This gives the protein CASRTGQGVTDTQYF.

This clonotype appeared a few times. The rearrangement joins TRBV4-1 to TRBJ1-6; 8 bases are a match to TRBD1. The V segment lost 1 base and the J segment 11 bases; nucleotides outside the gene matches: 1. This CDR3 is 13 amino acids long. In germline, CDR1 is MGHRA, CDR2 YSYEKL. The CDR3 bases are TGCGCCAGCAGCCAAGGGACAGGGACACCCCTCCACTTT. This translates into CASSQGTGTPLHF.

This clonotype showed up many times. The V call is TRBV29-1, the J call TRBJ2-7; D call uncertain. V was cut by 4 bases and J by 5 bases, with 9 bases left in between. Germline CDR1 reads SQVTM; CDR2 reads ANQGSEA. The CDR3 consists of 11 residues. The CDR3 region is CSVGGANEQYF. The CDR3 DNA sequence: TGCAGCGTTGGGGGTGCGAACGAGCAGTACTTC.

This clonotype came up a few times. The chain employs TRBV3-1 and TRBJ2-7, with D perhaps TRBD2 (5 bases). This CDR3 is 14 amino acids long. Germline assignment: CDR1 LGHDT and CDR2 YNNKEL (reference sequence). V lost 4 bases to trimming and J lost 1 base, with 11 bases between them. In DNA, the CDR3 is TGTGCCAGCAGCCTCGGAGGCTATTCCTACGAGCAGTACTTC. Translated: CASSLGGYSYEQYF.

This clonotype was observed a handful of times. The chain uses TRBV12-3 or TRBV12-4 and TRBJ2-2; D is perhaps TRBD2 (5 bases). CDR3 size: 15 residues. The ends were cut back, 4 bases at V and 2 bases at J, with 11 bases in the middle. Here the CDR3 reads CASSSGGGNTGELFF. As DNA, the CDR3 is TGTGCCAGCAGTTCGGGCGGAGGTAACACCGGGGAGCTGTTTTTT.

This clonotype was seen only a few times. The rearrangement uses TRBV28 and TRBJ1-4; D remains unclear. The V gene's germline CDR1 is MDHEN and CDR2 SYDVKM. The CDR3 is made up of 13 amino acids. The ends were cut back, 5 bases at V and 8 bases at J, with 12 bases in the middle. CDR3 nucleotides: TGTGCCAGCAGTCCGTACAGTGGGGAAAAACTGTTTTTT. It codes for CASSPYSGEKLFF.

The sample holds many counts of this clonotype. This chain connects TRBV5-1 to TRBJ2-1, with D uncertain. The germline gives CDR1 SGHRS, CDR2 YFSETQ. This CDR3 region has 13 residues. Trimming stripped 0 bases from V and 8 bases from J, with 9 bases between. CDR3 sequence reads: CASSLVGIDEQFF. CDR3 nucleotides: TGCGCCAGCAGCTTGGTTGGGATAGATGAGCAGTTCTTC.

This clonotype was seen more than once but under ten times. The rearrangement links TRBV10-3 to TRBJ2-7; 7 positions agree with TRBD2. V shed 3 bases and J 3 bases; nucleotides not matched to a gene: 2. The CDR3 extends over 13 amino acids. Germline loops: CDR1 ENHRY, CDR2 SYGVKD. The DNA for the CDR3 is TGTGCCATCAGTGATGGCGGGAGCTACGAGCAGTACTTC. Its protein is CAISDGGSYEQYF.